A selection of T cell receptor beta chains follows, all from one sample in a study of identical twins. In TCRdb, the 5' RACE reads were re-called with MiXCR into one record per CDR3 protein. The data contain roughly 720,000 distinct CDR3 sequences, roughly 18% of them singletons. This sample also appeared in a second study, on T cells expressing NK-cell markers.

Sequencing was done on a sample of PBMCs. These receptors were obtained from a woman between 18 and 29 years old in good health. Both conserved end residues are part of each CDR3. The order of the fields is clone size, V gene, D gene, J gene, CDR3 DNA, CDR3 protein. A D gene is named only where the DNA matches it firmly. Only some rows state a clone size, as once, few, many or a class for expanded clones.

>few|TRBV3-1|NA|TRBJ2-5
TGTGCCAGCAGCCAAGATGCCTATACTACCCAGTACTTC
CASSQDAYTTQYF
>few|TRBV5-1|TRBD2|TRBJ2-1
TGCGCCAGCAGCGGGCGGACTAGCAGATGGAGCTCCTACAATGAGCAGTTCTTC
CASSGRTSRWSSYNEQFF
>NA|TRBV15|TRBD2|TRBJ2-3
TGTGCCACCAGCAGTACCCCCGGGACTAGCGGGGGTACGCAGTATTTT
CATSSTPGTSGGTQYF
>few|TRBV7-8|TRBD1|TRBJ1-2
TGTGCCAGCAGCTTAGCAGGAGGGACAGGGGGCGGCTACACCTTC
CASSLAGGTGGGYTF
>many|TRBV20-1|TRBD2|TRBJ2-1
TGCAGTGCTATTCCGGGACTAGCAGGAAATGAGCAGTTCTTC
CSAIPGLAGNEQFF
>NA|TRBV20-1|NA|TRBJ1-1
TGCAGTGCTAGAGATGTCCCCGGGTCTGAAGCTTTCTTT
CSARDVPGSEAFF
>NA|TRBV18|NA|TRBJ2-2
TGTGCCAGCTCACCAGGAGGGCCCCTGCGTGGGGAGCTGTTTTTT
CASSPGGPLRGELFF
>NA|TRBV3-1|NA|TRBJ1-2
TGTGCCAGCAGCCAACCGATGGAGGGCTACACCTTC
CASSQPMEGYTF
>NA|TRBV20-1|NA|TRBJ2-1
TGCAGTGCGCACAGGGCTGCGGGGGAGGGCAATGAGCAGTTCTTC
CSAHRAAGEGNEQFF
>many|TRBV20-1|NA|TRBJ2-7
TGCAGTGCAAGCGCGGACTACGAGCAGTACTTC
CSASADYEQYF
>NA|TRBV20-1|NA|TRBJ2-7
TGCAGTGCTTACGTCGGCGGGTACGAGCAGTACTTC
CSAYVGGYEQYF
>NA|TRBV5-1|TRBD1|TRBJ2-1
TGCGCCAGCAGCTCACTGGGACAGAACGTCTACAATGAGCAGTTCTTC
CASSSLGQNVYNEQFF
>NA|TRBV5-1|TRBD2|TRBJ2-7
TGCGCCAGCAGCTTGGCAGGCCTAGCGGGAGAGGAGCAGTACTTC
CASSLAGLAGEEQYF
>many|TRBV20-1|NA|TRBJ1-2
TGCAGTGCTAGAGTGGAGTATGGCTACACCTTC
CSARVEYGYTF
>few|TRBV5-1|NA|TRBJ2-1
TGCGCCAGCAGCTTGGCCGAGGGGGGTTTTGCGGGAGAGCAGTTCTTC
CASSLAEGGFAGEQFF